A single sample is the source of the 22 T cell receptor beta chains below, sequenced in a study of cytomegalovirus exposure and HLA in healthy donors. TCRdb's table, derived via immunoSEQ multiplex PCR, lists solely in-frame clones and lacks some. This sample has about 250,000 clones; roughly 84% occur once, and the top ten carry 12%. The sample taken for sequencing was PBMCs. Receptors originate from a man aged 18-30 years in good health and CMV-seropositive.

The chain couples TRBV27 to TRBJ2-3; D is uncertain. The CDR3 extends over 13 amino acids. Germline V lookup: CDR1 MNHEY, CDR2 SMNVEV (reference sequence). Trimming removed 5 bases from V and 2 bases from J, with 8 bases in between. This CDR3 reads CASSTWDTDTQYF. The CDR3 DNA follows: TGTGCCAGCAGTACCTGGGACACAGATACGCAGTATTTT.

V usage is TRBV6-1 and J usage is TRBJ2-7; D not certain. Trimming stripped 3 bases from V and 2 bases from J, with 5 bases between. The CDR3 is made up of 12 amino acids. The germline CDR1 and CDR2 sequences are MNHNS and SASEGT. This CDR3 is CASSDSPYEQYF. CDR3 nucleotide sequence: TGTGCCAGCAGTGATTCTCCCTACGAGCAGTACTTC.

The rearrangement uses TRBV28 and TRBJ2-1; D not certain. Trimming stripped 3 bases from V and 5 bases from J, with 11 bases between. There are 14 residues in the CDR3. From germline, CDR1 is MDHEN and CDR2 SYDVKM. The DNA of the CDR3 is TGTGCCAGCAGTTTGAATAGCCGACACAATGAGCAGTTCTTC. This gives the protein CASSLNSRHNEQFF.

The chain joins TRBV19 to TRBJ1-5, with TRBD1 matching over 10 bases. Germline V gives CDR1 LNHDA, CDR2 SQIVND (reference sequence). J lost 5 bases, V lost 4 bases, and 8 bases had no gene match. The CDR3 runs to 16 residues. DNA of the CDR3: TGTGCCAGTAGTAAGTGGACAGGGGGTCCACATCAGCCCCAGCATTTT. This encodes CASSKWTGGPHQPQHF.

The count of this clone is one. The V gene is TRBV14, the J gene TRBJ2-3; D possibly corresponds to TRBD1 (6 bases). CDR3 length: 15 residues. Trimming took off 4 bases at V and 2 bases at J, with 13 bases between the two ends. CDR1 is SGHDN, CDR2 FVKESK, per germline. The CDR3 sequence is CASSPHRAPTDTQYF. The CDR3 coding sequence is TGTGCCAGCAGCCCGCACAGGGCCCCCACAGATACGCAGTATTTT.

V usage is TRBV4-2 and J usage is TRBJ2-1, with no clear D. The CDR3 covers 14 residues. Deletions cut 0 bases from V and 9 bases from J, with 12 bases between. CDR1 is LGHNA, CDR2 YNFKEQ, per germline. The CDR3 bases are TGTGCCAGCAGCCAAGACACCTTAGCCACTGAGCAGTTCTTC. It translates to CASSQDTLATEQFF.

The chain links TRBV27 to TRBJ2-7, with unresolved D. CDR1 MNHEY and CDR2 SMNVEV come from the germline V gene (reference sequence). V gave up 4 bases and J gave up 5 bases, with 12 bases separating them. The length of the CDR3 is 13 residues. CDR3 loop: CASSYGPTNEQYF. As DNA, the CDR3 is TGTGCCAGCAGTTACGGCCCCACCAACGAGCAGTACTTC.

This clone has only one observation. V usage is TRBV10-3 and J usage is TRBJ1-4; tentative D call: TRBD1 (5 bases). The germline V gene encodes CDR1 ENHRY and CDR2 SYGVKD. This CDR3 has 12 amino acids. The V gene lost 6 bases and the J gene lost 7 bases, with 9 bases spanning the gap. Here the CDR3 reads CAISGDGEKLFF. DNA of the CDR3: TGTGCCATCAGCGGGGACGGTGAAAAACTGTTTTTT.

The CDR3 sequence: CATSSPAPGTAMGNEQFF. CDR3 nucleotides: TGTGCCACCAGCAGTCCCGCCCCCGGGACCGCAATGGGCAATGAGCAGTTCTTC. The gene calls are TRBV15 and TRBJ2-1, with D perhaps being TRBD1 or TRBD2 (5 bases each). The length of the CDR3 is 18 residues. Trimming left V 3 bases short and J 6 bases short, with 24 bases between. Germline-derived CDR1 and CDR2 are LNHNV and YYDKDF (reference sequence).

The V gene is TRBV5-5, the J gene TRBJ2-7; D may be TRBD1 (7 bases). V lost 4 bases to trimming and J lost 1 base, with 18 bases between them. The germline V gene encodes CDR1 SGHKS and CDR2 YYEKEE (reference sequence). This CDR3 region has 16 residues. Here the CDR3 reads CASSRRGAIGSYEQYF. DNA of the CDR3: TGTGCCAGCAGCCGCAGGGGGGCTATTGGATCCTACGAGCAGTACTTC.

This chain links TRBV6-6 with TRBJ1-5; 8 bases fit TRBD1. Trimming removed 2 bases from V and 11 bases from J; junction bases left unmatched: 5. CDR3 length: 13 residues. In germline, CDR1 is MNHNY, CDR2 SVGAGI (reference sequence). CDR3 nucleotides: TGTGCCAGCAGTTACCAGACAGGGGCGACCCAGCATTTT. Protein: CASSYQTGATQHF.

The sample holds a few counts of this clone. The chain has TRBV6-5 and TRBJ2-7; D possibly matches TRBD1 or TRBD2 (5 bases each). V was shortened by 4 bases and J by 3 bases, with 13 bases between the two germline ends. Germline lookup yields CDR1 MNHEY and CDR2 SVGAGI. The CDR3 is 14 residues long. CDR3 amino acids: CASSFRDRGYEQYF. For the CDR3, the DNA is TGTGCCAGCAGTTTCCGGGACCGAGGCTACGAGCAGTACTTC.

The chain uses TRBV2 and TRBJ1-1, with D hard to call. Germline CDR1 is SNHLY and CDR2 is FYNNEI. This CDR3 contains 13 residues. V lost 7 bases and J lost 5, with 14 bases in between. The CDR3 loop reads CASNPIPGTEAFF. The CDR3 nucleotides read TGTGCCAGCAACCCTATCCCCGGAACTGAAGCTTTCTTT.

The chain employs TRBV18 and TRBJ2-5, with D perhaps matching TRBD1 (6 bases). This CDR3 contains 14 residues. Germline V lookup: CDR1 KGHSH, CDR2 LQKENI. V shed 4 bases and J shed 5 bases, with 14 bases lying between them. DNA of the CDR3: TGTGCCAGCTCACTTGACAGGCGAGGGGAGACCCAGTACTTC. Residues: CASSLDRRGETQYF.

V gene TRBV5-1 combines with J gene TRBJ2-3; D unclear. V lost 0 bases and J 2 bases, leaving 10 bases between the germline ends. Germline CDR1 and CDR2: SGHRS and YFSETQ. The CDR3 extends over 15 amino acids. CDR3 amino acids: CASSLEQQPTDTQYF. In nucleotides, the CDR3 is TGCGCCAGCAGCTTGGAGCAGCAGCCCACAGATACGCAGTATTTT.

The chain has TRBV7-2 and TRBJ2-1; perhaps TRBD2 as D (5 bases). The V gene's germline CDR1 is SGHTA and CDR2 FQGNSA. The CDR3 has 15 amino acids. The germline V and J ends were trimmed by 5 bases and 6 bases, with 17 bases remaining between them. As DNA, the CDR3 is TGTGCCAGCAGCCCATCGCTAGGACGGGGCAATGAGCAGTTCTTC. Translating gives CASSPSLGRGNEQFF.

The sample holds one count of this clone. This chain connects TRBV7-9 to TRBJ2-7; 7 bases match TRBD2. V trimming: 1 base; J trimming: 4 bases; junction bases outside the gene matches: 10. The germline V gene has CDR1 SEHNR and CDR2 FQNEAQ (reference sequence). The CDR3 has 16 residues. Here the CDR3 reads CASSLGGGGRGYEQYF. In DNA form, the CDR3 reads TGTGCCAGCAGCTTAGGCGGAGGCGGGAGAGGGTACGAGCAGTACTTC.

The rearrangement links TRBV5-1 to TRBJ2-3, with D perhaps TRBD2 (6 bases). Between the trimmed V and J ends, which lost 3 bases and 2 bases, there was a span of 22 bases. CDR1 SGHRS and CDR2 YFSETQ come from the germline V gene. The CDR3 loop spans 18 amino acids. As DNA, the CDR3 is TGCGCCAGCAGCTCCGCTGGGGAGGTGGGGTTCCTCACAGATACGCAGTATTTT. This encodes CASSSAGEVGFLTDTQYF.

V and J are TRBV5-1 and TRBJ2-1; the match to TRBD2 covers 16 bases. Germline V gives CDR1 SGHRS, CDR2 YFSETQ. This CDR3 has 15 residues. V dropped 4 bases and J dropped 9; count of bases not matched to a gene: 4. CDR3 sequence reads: CASSTGTSGRGEQFF. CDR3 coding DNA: TGCGCCAGCAGCACTGGGACTAGCGGGAGGGGTGAGCAGTTCTTC.

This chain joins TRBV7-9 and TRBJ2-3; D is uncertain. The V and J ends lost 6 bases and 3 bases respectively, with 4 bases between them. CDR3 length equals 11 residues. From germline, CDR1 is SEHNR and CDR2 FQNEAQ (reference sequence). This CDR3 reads CASRETDTQYF. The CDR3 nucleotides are TGTGCCAGCAGGGAAACAGATACGCAGTATTTT.

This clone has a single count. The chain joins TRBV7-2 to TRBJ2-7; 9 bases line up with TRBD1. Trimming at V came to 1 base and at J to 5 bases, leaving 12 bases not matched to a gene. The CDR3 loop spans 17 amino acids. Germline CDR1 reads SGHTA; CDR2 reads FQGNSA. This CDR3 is CASSLGGTGGRWDEQYF. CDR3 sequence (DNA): TGTGCCAGCAGCTTAGGGGGAACAGGGGGCCGATGGGACGAGCAGTACTTC.

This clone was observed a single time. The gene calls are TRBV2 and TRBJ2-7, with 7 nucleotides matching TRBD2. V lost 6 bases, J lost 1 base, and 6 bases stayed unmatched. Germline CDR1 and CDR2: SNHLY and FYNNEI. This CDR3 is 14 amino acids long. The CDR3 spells CASREASGSYEQYF. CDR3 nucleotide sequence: TGTGCCAGCAGGGAGGCTAGCGGATCCTACGAGCAGTACTTC.